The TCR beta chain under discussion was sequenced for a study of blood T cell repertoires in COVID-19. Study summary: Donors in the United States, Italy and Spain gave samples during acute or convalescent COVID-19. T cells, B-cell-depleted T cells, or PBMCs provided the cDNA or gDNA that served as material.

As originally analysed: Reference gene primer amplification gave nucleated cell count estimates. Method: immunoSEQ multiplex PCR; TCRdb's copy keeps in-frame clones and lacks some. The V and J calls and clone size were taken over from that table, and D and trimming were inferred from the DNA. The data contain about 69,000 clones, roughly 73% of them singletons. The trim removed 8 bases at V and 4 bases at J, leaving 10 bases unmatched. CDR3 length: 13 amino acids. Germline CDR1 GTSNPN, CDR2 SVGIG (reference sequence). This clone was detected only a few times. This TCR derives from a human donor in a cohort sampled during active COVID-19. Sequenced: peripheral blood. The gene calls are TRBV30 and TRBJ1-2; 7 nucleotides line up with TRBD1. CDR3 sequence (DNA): TGTGCCGGCGCGAGACAGGGATTCTATGGCTACACCTTC. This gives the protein CAGARQGFYGYTF.